This T cell receptor (beta chain) was obtained from a study of breast tumors, draining lymph nodes, adjacent tissues. Samples came from axillary lymph nodes draining the breast cancer. MiXCR, run by TCRdb on the multiplex PCR reads, gives a single entry per CDR3 protein. The table includes approximately 180,000 distinct CDR3 sequences, 25% to 40% detected once. This clonotype has only one observation. Its antigen is unknown. Study-level points and caveats: That most tumor T cells come from lymph nodes remained unproven. Luminal-like breast cancer showed significantly greater tumor-nontumor repertoire similarity than basal-like breast cancer did. Compared with lymph nodes, tumors were less diverse; compared with nontumor tissue, more. The data were judged consistent with most tumor T cells coming from lymph node and expanding in tumor.

Germline V lookup: CDR1 MNHEY, CDR2 SVGAGI. The CDR3 is 14 residues long. V lost 5 bases and J lost 0, with 11 bases in between. This chain links TRBV6-5 with TRBJ2-7; D remains ambiguous. The material sequenced was axillary lymph node tissue. This receptor was taken from a female donor with breast cancer. Some clones in this sample may be carry-over from other donors' samples. The CDR3 reads CASSDRWASYEQYF. The CDR3 bases are TGTGCCAGCAGTGATAGGTGGGCCTCCTACGAGCAGTACTTC.